Below, 16 T cell receptor beta chains from the same sample are listed, as sequenced in a study of T-cell reconstitution after alpha-beta-depleted transplantation in children. It was with unique molecular identifiers that the TCRbeta library was prepared. TCRdb used MiXCR to reprocess the PCR reads, holding one entry per CDR3 protein. The table lists 450,000 to 500,000 distinct CDR3 sequences, roughly an eighth of them singletons. Sequences were derived from PBMCs from the stem cell graft donor, sampled from the stem cell graft. The source is a human donor who donated a stem cell graft to a child with combined immunodeficiency.

This clonotype appeared many times. The V and J genes are TRBV14 and TRBJ1-1; D is possibly TRBD1 (5 bases). Between the trimmed V and J ends, which lost 1 base and 3 bases, there was a span of 12 bases. Germline V gene lookup returns CDR1 SGHDN and CDR2 FVKESK. This CDR3 spans 15 amino acids. Here the CDR3 reads CASSQAGGLHTEAFF. The CDR3 DNA follows: TGTGCCAGCAGCCAAGCGGGGGGATTGCACACTGAAGCTTTCTTT. Drawing the rest from reference TRBV14 and TRBJ1-1, the complete variable domain is EAGVTQFPSHSVIEKGQTVTLRCDPISGHDNLYWYRRVMGKEIKFLLHFVKESKQDESGMPNNRFLAERTGGTYSTLKVQPAELEDSGVYFCASSQAGGLHTEAFFGQGTRLTVV.

Many counts were recorded for this clonotype. V and J are TRBV18 and TRBJ2-5; D not certain. The germline V gene has CDR1 KGHSH and CDR2 LQKENI. This CDR3 is 12 amino acids long. V was pared by 8 bases and J by 5 bases, with 12 bases between. CDR3 nucleotides: TGTGCCAGCAGTCCGGGTTCTGAGACCCAGTACTTC. This translates into CASSPGSETQYF.

The V call is TRBV2, the J call TRBJ2-3; possibly TRBD2 for D (6 bases). V was pared by 7 bases and J by 0 bases, with 11 bases between. CDR3 size: 14 residues. CDR1 SNHLY and CDR2 FYNNEI come from the germline V gene. The CDR3 spells CASTAGLSTDTQYF. The CDR3 nucleotides read TGTGCCAGCACGGCGGGGTTGAGCACAGATACGCAGTATTTT.

This clonotype was counted ten times or more. The chain has TRBV12-3 or TRBV12-4 and TRBJ2-3; TRBD2 aligns across 8 bases. Germline trimming cut 3 bases from V and 8 bases from J; bases unmatched to any gene: 4. The CDR3 has 13 residues. The CDR3 is CASSFIGLATQYF. The CDR3 coding sequence is TGTGCCAGCAGTTTTATAGGACTAGCTACGCAGTATTTT.

The CDR3 nucleotides are TGTGCCAGCAGCTTAGCCTACAGAGGGGGGAACACTGAAGCTTTCTTT. Its translation: CASSLAYRGGNTEAFF. The chain joins TRBV11-3 to TRBJ1-1; a possible D gene is TRBD1 (6 bases). CDR1 is SGHNT, CDR2 YENEEA, per germline. The CDR3 consists of 16 residues. Trimming removed 1 base from V and 1 base from J, with 13 bases in between. Looking up the rest from reference TRBV11-3 and TRBJ1-1 gives the full variable domain: EAGVVQSPRYKIIEKKQPVAFWCNPISGHNTLYWYLQNLGQGPELLIRYENEEAVDDSQLPKDRFSAERLKGVDSTLKIQPAELGDSAVYLCASSLAYRGGNTEAFFGQGTRLTVV.

This clonotype has at least ten counts. The chain is built from TRBV10-3 and TRBJ1-1; D is undetermined. There are 14 residues in the CDR3. CDR1 ENHRY and CDR2 SYGVKD come from the germline V gene. V lost 0 bases and J lost 1, with 6 bases in between. CDR3 residues: CAISESQRNTEAFF. Here the CDR3 DNA reads TGTGCCATCAGTGAGTCCCAGAGGAACACTGAAGCTTTCTTT.

This chain uses TRBV18 with TRBJ2-7; 10 bases are shared with TRBD2. The CDR3 is made up of 14 amino acids. V was clipped by 5 bases and J by 5 bases; unmatched bases: 6. Germline values: CDR1 KGHSH, CDR2 LQKENI. CDR3 sequence reads: CASSLSGRVNEQYF. The CDR3 DNA reads as TGTGCCAGCTCATTAAGCGGGAGGGTGAACGAGCAGTACTTC.

In its sample, this clonotype was seen many times. The J gene is TRBJ2-7, the V gene TRBV7-8; tentative D call: TRBD1 (6 bases). The CDR3 loop spans 14 amino acids. CDR1 and CDR2 (germline): SGHVS, FQNEAQ. V gave up 5 bases and J gave up 6 bases, with 17 bases separating them. The CDR3 loop reads CASSHEGDYFEQYF. Written as DNA, the CDR3 is TGTGCCAGCAGCCACGAGGGGGATTATTTCGAGCAGTACTTC.

The chain is built from TRBV5-6 and TRBJ2-3; the D gene is possibly TRBD1 (7 bases). The germline CDR1 and CDR2 sequences are SGHDT and YYEEEE. The CDR3 totals 15 residues. The V end lost 2 bases, the J end lost 4 bases, and 14 bases lay between the germline ends. The CDR3: CASSFVDREADTQYF. DNA for the CDR3: TGTGCCAGCAGCTTTGTTGACAGGGAGGCAGATACGCAGTATTTT.

The rearrangement uses TRBV29-1 and TRBJ2-1; D ambiguous. Looked up from germline, CDR1 is SQVTM and CDR2 is ANQGSEA. The CDR3 has 15 amino acids. V dropped 2 bases and J dropped 2 bases, with 13 bases sitting between them. The CDR3 here is CSVEPRIAAYNEQFF. Written as DNA, the CDR3 is TGCAGCGTTGAACCTCGGATTGCGGCCTACAATGAGCAGTTCTTC.

V and J are TRBV30 and TRBJ1-1; D gene ambiguous. V was shortened by 8 bases and J by 4 bases, with 17 bases between the two germline ends. Per the germline V gene, CDR1 is GTSNPN and CDR2 is SVGIG (reference sequence). The CDR3 consists of 13 residues. This CDR3 reads CARDVNTRTEAFF. In DNA form, the CDR3 reads TGTGCCCGCGATGTAAATACCCGCACTGAAGCTTTCTTT.

This clonotype was found a few times. V and J are TRBV3-1 and TRBJ1-1, with D tentatively TRBD1 (6 bases). The CDR3 sequence is 13 residues long. Trimming took 4 bases from V and 9 from J, leaving 15 bases between them. Germline V gene sequence: CDR1 LGHDT, CDR2 YNNKEL (reference sequence). CDR3 residues: CASSPGSGEKAFF. In nucleotides, the CDR3 is TGTGCCAGCAGCCCGGGGTCAGGGGAAAAAGCTTTCTTT.

Written as DNA, the CDR3 is TGTGCCAGCAGGAACCCGGGGACGTATGAGCAGTTCTTC. Protein: CASRNPGTYEQFF. The chain uses TRBV6-2 or TRBV6-3 and TRBJ2-1, with D perhaps TRBD1 or TRBD2 (5 bases each). Looked up from germline, CDR1 is MNHEY and CDR2 is SVGEGT. This CDR3 is 13 amino acids long. Trimming pared 6 bases from V and 8 bases from J, leaving 14 bases between.

This clonotype was detected only a few times. V is TRBV12-3 or TRBV12-4 and J is TRBJ1-5, with D possibly matching TRBD1 (6 bases). The V end lost 6 bases, the J end lost 0 bases, and 12 bases lay between the germline ends. The length of the CDR3 is 15 residues. The CDR3 sequence: CASRNGQISNQPQHF. CDR3 sequence (DNA): TGTGCCAGCAGGAACGGACAGATTAGCAATCAGCCCCAGCATTTT.

This chain uses TRBV18 with TRBJ2-4, with D perhaps TRBD1 or TRBD2 (5 bases each). CDR3 length: 16 amino acids. V was trimmed by 3 bases and J by 0 bases, leaving 12 bases between them. The germline CDR1 and CDR2 sequences are KGHSH and LQKENI. The CDR3 here is CASSPLQGEAKNIQYF. For the CDR3, the DNA is TGTGCCAGCTCACCGTTGCAGGGAGAAGCCAAAAACATTCAGTACTTC.

This clonotype was seen a few times. The chain couples TRBV5-1 to TRBJ1-3; TRBD1 might be the D (6 bases). Trimming left V 2 bases short and J 4 bases short, with 13 bases between. The CDR3 covers 15 residues. Germline V CDR1 and CDR2: SGHRS, YFSETQ. The CDR3 protein is CASSFGGARGNTIYF. CDR3 coding DNA: TGCGCCAGCAGCTTTGGGGGGGCGCGAGGAAACACCATATATTTT.